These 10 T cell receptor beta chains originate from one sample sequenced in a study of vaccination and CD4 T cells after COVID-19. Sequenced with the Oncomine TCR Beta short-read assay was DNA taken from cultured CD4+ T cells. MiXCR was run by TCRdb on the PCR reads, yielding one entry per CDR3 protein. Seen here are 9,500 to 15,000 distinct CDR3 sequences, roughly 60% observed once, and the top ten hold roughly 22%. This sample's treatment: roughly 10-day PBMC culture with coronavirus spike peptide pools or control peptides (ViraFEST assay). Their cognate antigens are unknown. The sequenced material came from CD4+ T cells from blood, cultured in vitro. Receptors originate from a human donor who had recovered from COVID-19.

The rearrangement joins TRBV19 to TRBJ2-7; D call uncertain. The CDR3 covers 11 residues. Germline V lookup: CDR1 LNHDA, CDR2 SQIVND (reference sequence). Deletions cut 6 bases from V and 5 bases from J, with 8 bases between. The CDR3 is CASSNLDEQYF. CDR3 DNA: TGTGCCAGTAGCAATCTGGACGAGCAGTACTTC.

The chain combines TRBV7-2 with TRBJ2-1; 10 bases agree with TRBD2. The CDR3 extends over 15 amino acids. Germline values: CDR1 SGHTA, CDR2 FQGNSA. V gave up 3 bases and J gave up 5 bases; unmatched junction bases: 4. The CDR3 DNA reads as TGTGCCAGCAGCTTGACAGGACTAGCGGACAATGAGCAGTTCTTC. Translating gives CASSLTGLADNEQFF.

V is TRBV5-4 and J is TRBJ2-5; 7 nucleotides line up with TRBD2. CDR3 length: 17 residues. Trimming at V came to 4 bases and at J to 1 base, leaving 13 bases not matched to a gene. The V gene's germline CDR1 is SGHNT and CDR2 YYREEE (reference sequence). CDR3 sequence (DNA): TGTGCCAGCAGCGCAATTGGGGGGGGACGGAGCCAAGAGACCCAGTACTTC. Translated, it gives CASSAIGGGRSQETQYF.

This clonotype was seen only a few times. The CDR3 sequence is CASSFGTPRTDTQYF. The CDR3 nucleotides read TGTGCCAGCAGCTTCGGGACTCCCCGCACAGATACGCAGTATTTT. The chain employs TRBV7-9 and TRBJ2-3; weak D call: TRBD2 (6 bases). Trimming cost V 3 bases and J 1 base, with 11 bases left between them. The V gene's germline CDR1 is SEHNR and CDR2 FQNEAQ (reference sequence). The CDR3 consists of 15 residues.

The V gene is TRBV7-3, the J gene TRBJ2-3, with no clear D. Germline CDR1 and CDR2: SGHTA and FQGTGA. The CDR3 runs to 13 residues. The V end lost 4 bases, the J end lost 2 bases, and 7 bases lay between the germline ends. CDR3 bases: TGTGCCAGCAGCTCTGGACCCACAGATACGCAGTATTTT. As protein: CASSSGPTDTQYF.

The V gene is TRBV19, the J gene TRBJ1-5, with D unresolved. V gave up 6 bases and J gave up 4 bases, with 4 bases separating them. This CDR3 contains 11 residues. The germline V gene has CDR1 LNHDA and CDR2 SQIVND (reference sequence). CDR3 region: CASSQNQPQHF. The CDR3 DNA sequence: TGTGCCAGTAGCCAAAATCAGCCCCAGCATTTT.

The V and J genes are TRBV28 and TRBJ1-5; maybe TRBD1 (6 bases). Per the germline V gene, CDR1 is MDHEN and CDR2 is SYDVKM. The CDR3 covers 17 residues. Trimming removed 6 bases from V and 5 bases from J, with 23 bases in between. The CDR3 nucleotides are TGTGCCAGCAGCTCTTTAAAGGGGGATAGGCTGTATCAGCCCCAGCATTTT. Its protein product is CASSSLKGDRLYQPQHF.

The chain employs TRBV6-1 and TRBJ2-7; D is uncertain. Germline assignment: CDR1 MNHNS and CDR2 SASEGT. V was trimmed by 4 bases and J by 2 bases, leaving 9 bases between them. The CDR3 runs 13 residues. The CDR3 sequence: CASSAAGTYEQYF. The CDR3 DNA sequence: TGTGCCAGCAGTGCGGCTGGGACCTACGAGCAGTACTTC.

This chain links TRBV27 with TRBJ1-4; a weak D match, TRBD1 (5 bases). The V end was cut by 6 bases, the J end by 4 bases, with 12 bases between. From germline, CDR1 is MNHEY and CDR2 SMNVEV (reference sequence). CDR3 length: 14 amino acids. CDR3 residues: CASSYGGFNEKLFF. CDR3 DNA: TGTGCCAGCAGCTACGGGGGATTTAATGAAAAACTGTTTTTT.

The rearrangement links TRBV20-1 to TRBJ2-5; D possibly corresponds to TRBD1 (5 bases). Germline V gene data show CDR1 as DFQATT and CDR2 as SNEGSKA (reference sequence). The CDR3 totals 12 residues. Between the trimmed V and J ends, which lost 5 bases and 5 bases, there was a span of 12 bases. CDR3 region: CSAARVGETQYF. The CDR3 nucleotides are TGCAGTGCTGCCAGGGTCGGCGAGACCCAGTACTTC.